Below, one T cell receptor beta chain is given with its context. Its specificity is unknown. This specimen belongs to a study of shared clonotypes between healthy human individuals. Study context: Three plates were used per donor for CD4 naive, three for CD4 memory, two for CD8 naive and one for CD8 memory. General study results and limits: Unshared clonotypes carried lower generation probabilities than those common to all four donors.

Germline V gene data show CDR1 as LNHDA and CDR2 as SQIVND (reference sequence). The V and J ends lost 7 bases and 4 bases, in that order; junction bases with no gene match: 5. There are 13 residues in the CDR3. The authors' processing: ImmunoSEQ yielded junction-only sequences lacking quality scores, so filtering differed. TCRdb keeps only in-frame clones here, not all; method: immunoSEQ multiplex PCR. Clonal size and the V and J genes are those of that table, whereas D and trimming came from the DNA. This sample carries millions of clones, more than 85% of them seen once, and the ten largest clones take about 0.39%.

The J gene is TRBJ2-7, the V gene TRBV19, with 9 bases matching TRBD2. This TCR derives from a man in his late teens or twenties in good health. Some clones in this sample may be carry-over from other donors' samples. Specimen: naive CD4+ T cells from PBMCs. The subset: CD45RA+ positively selected. CDR3 region: CASKPTSGYEQYF. The CDR3 DNA follows: TGTGCCAGTAAACCAACTAGCGGGTACGAGCAGTACTTC.